The entry below describes one T cell receptor beta chain. This entry belongs to a study of blood T cell repertoires in COVID-19. Across the study: Whether acute or convalescent, the COVID-19 samples came from the United States, Italy and Spain.

Profiling relied on immunoSEQ multiplex PCR, and the TCRdb table lists in-frame clones only, not all of them. This table has 140,000 or so clones, about 86% appearing once. CDR1 is LGHDT, CDR2 YNNKEL, per germline (reference sequence). The CDR3 runs 16 residues. With V trimmed by 5 bases and J by 7 bases, 10 bases remained unmatched. Ages ranged from about 18 to 89 years, with residence in approximately 23 US areas. Each recovered donor of Cohort 3 presented with two negative PCRs, clearance, or symptom resolution. Source material: PBMCs or T cells enriched from blood (not recorded which). The chain combines TRBV3-1 (or the pseudogene TRBV3-2) with TRBJ1-6, with 8 nucleotides matching TRBD1. This receptor was identified in a man aged 45-65 years who had recovered from COVID-19. The CDR3 region is CASSDAIRGRNSPLHF. In DNA form, the CDR3 reads TGTGCCAGCAGCGACGCCATCAGGGGGCGGAATTCACCCCTCCACTTT.